This TCR beta chain was obtained from a study of T cell responses to AZD1222 COVID-19 vaccine. Remarks on this clone: Its antigen is as yet unknown.

Study observations and caveats: Mostly white British, mostly female donors; authors suggested clonal diversity may be underestimated. Baseline seropositivity occurred in only a handful of AZD1222 recipients.

TCRdb's copy holds only in-frame clones and misses some; the assay was immunoSEQ multiplex PCR. The sample lists tens of thousands of clones; 80% were seen once. The TCR sequence derives from an adult in good health. The sequences come from peripheral blood, collected on day 0 of AZD1222 vaccination.

The CDR3 nucleotides read TGTGCCAGCAGTGCAGGGTTATACGAGCAGTACTTC. Residues: CASSAGLYEQYF. This chain links TRBV25-1 with TRBJ2-7, with a possible D match to TRBD1 (5 bases). Germline V gene sequence: CDR1 MGHDK, CDR2 SYGVNS. V was clipped by 4 bases and J by 4 bases, with 8 bases between them. This CDR3 contains 12 residues.